Shown below are 21 T cell receptor beta chains from a single sample sequenced in a study of regulatory T cells in long-lasting Graves disease. For TCR beta, libraries came from iRepertoire HTBI primers and Arm-PCR of CDR3 regions. MiXCR, run by TCRdb on the multiplex PCR reads, gives a single entry per CDR3 protein. This sample carries under 450,000 distinct CDR3 sequences, roughly 10% of them seen once, and the ten largest clones take under 20%. As for time point: newly diagnosed GD, antithyroid drugs for less than 3 months. PBMCs provided the RNA from which the TCR library was made. This sample also belongs to another study, concerning T cells in Graves' hyperthyroidism and ophthalmopathy.

Material: peripheral blood mononuclear cells (PBMCs), obtained at new diagnosis, from a patient treated with antithyroid drugs. Receptors were obtained from a woman younger than 35 with Graves disease.

The chain recombines TRBV9 with TRBJ1-4; no definite D call. Germline V gene lookup returns CDR1 SGDLS and CDR2 YYNGEE. V lost 3 bases and J lost 5, with 14 bases in between. The CDR3 loop spans 15 amino acids. The DNA of the CDR3 is TGTGCCAGCAGCGCACGAGGTTTGCCAAATGAAAAACTGTTTTTT. Translation: CASSARGLPNEKLFF.

This clonotype has a handful of counts. The J gene is TRBJ1-2, the V gene TRBV7-6, with 12 nucleotides matching TRBD1. The trim removed 5 bases at V and 7 bases at J, leaving 8 bases unmatched. The CDR3 sequence is 15 residues long. Germline V gene sequence: CDR1 SGHVS, CDR2 FNYEAQ. DNA of the CDR3: TGTGCCAGCAGCCCAGGGGACAGGGGGCGGGGTGGCTACACCTTC. This gives the protein CASSPGDRGRGGYTF.

The chain is built from TRBV20-1 and TRBJ2-2; the match to TRBD1 covers 7 bases. Germline CDR1 reads DFQATT; CDR2 reads SNEGSKA (reference sequence). V lost 4 bases and J lost 4; bases outside the gene matches: 6. This CDR3 is 14 amino acids long. As DNA, the CDR3 is TGCAGTGCTATACAGGGGTCGAGCACCGGGGAGCTGTTTTTT. As protein: CSAIQGSSTGELFF.

This clonotype occurred many times. This chain connects TRBV28 to TRBJ1-2; 8 bases agree with TRBD1. The V segment lost 4 bases and the J segment 6 bases; nucleotides outside the gene matches: 7. The CDR3 runs to 14 residues. Per the germline V gene, CDR1 is MDHEN and CDR2 is SYDVKM. CDR3 in amino acids: CASSSRTGSHGYTF. The CDR3 region has the DNA TGTGCCAGCAGTTCCCGGACAGGGAGTCATGGCTACACCTTC.

This clonotype was seen more than once but under ten times. The chain carries TRBV29-1 and TRBJ1-1; D gene uncertain. This CDR3 has 11 residues. Germline CDR1 reads SQVTM; CDR2 reads ANQGSEA. V was clipped by 7 bases and J by 6 bases, with 12 bases between them. The DNA of the CDR3 is TGCAGCGCTGAGTCGGATCCTGAAGCTTTCTTT. Residues: CSAESDPEAFF.

This clonotype was counted many times. The chain has TRBV2 and TRBJ2-1, with D possibly being TRBD1 (6 bases). This CDR3 spans 15 amino acids. V lost 6 bases and J 6 bases, leaving 18 bases between the germline ends. Germline CDR1 is SNHLY and CDR2 is FYNNEI. The CDR3 bases are TGTGCCAGCAGAACACAGGGCCCCACCCGCAATGAGCAGTTCTTC. Translation gives CASRTQGPTRNEQFF.

The J gene is TRBJ2-1, the V gene TRBV7-9; perhaps TRBD1 as D (6 bases). Per the germline V gene, CDR1 is SEHNR and CDR2 is FQNEAQ (reference sequence). The CDR3 has 13 residues. Trimming stripped 1 base from V and 10 bases from J, with 11 bases between. In DNA, the CDR3 is TGTGCCAGCAGCTTAGGAGGTGGGGGCGAGCAGTTCTTC. Encoded protein: CASSLGGGGEQFF.

This clonotype was observed at least ten times. The chain employs TRBV20-1 and TRBJ2-3; maybe TRBD1 (7 bases). Trimming left V 2 bases short and J 2 bases short, with 17 bases between. This CDR3 region has 16 residues. CDR1 and CDR2 from the germline V gene are DFQATT and SNEGSKA (reference sequence). Written as DNA, the CDR3 is TGCAGTGCTAGACCAGGGGGTAGCGGACTCACAGATACGCAGTATTTT. It specifies CSARPGGSGLTDTQYF.

The chain employs TRBV19 and TRBJ2-1; 10 nucleotides line up with TRBD2. CDR3 length: 19 residues. CDR1 and CDR2 from the germline V gene are LNHDA and SQIVND (reference sequence). V was pared by 4 bases and J by 0 bases, with 12 bases of the junction left unmatched. CDR3 nucleotides: TGTGCCAGTAGTACCCCCGGACTAGCGGTTTTCAGCTCCTACAATGAGCAGTTCTTC. Its protein is CASSTPGLAVFSSYNEQFF.

This clonotype was observed a few times. This CDR3 is CSVEAEGSMNGYTF. CDR3 DNA sequence: TGCAGCGTTGAGGCGGAGGGTTCAATGAATGGCTACACCTTC. The chain employs TRBV29-1 and TRBJ1-2; D gene unclear. CDR3 size: 14 residues. The germline V gene encodes CDR1 SQVTM and CDR2 ANQGSEA. The V end lost 3 bases, the J end lost 6 bases, and 17 bases lay between the germline ends.

Many counts were recorded for this clonotype. CDR3 loop: CATRTGQGVNNEQFF. CDR3 nucleotide sequence: TGTGCCACCCGAACGGGACAGGGGGTAAACAATGAGCAGTTCTTC. The J gene is TRBJ2-1, the V gene TRBV24-1; 11 nucleotides line up with TRBD1. The germline gives CDR1 KGHDR, CDR2 SFDVKD. The CDR3 sequence is 15 residues long. Trimming removed 9 bases from V and 5 bases from J; junction bases left unmatched: 8.

This clonotype was detected many times. The chain carries TRBV7-2 and TRBJ2-7, with D perhaps TRBD2 (5 bases). The CDR3 is 15 residues long. V was shortened by 1 base and J by 3 bases, with 13 bases between the two germline ends. From germline, CDR1 is SGHTA and CDR2 FQGNSA. The CDR3 DNA reads TGTGCCAGCAGCTTAGACCCCCGGGAAAGCTACGAGCAGTACTTC. Translation: CASSLDPRESYEQYF.

The table lists this clonotype with many counts. This sequence joins TRBV27 and TRBJ2-1; TRBD1 aligns across 8 bases. Germline lookup yields CDR1 MNHEY and CDR2 SMNVEV (reference sequence). The CDR3 extends over 12 amino acids. V was clipped by 6 bases and J by 9 bases; unmatched bases: 4. In DNA form, the CDR3 reads TGTGCCAGCAGCCCAGGGGGCAGTGAGCAGTTCTTC. Translation: CASSPGGSEQFF.

There are many counts of this clonotype. The V call is TRBV15, the J call TRBJ1-1; no firm D call. Trimming took off 0 bases at V and 6 bases at J, with 11 bases between the two ends. CDR3 length: 14 amino acids. CDR1 LNHNV and CDR2 YYDKDF come from the germline V gene (reference sequence). CDR3: CATSRDGRQSEAFF. In DNA, the CDR3 is TGTGCCACCAGCAGAGATGGGAGGCAGTCTGAAGCTTTCTTT.

This clonotype appeared many times. V and J are TRBV20-1 and TRBJ1-6; 8 nucleotides line up with TRBD1. The CDR3 length is 14 residues. Germline CDR1 reads DFQATT; CDR2 reads SNEGSKA (reference sequence). The V gene end was trimmed by 3 bases and the J gene end by 8 bases; junction bases not matched to a gene: 6. The CDR3 region has the DNA TGCAGTGCTAGCCCAACGGACAGGGATTCACCCCTCCACTTT. As protein: CSASPTDRDSPLHF.

This clonotype was counted many times. This chain links TRBV29-1 with TRBJ2-7, with 12 nucleotides matching TRBD2. The trim removed 2 bases at V and 2 bases at J, leaving 1 base unmatched. There are 14 residues in the CDR3. Germline loops: CDR1 SQVTM, CDR2 ANQGSEA. In DNA form, the CDR3 reads TGCAGCGTTGAAAGGACTAGCGGGACCTACGAGCAGTACTTC. Amino acids: CSVERTSGTYEQYF.

This clonotype was seen at least ten times. The genes are TRBV5-1 and TRBJ2-7; the D gene could be TRBD1 or TRBD2 (5 bases each). Trimming pared 4 bases from V and 3 bases from J, leaving 14 bases between. This CDR3 contains 14 residues. Germline V gene data show CDR1 as SGHRS and CDR2 as YFSETQ. CDR3 amino acids: CASSEGTGDYEQYV. The CDR3 nucleotides read TGCGCCAGCAGCGAGGGGACCGGAGACTACGAGCAGTACGTC.

This clonotype came up a few times. The chain carries TRBV3-1 and TRBJ2-1; the D gene is possibly TRBD2 (7 bases). Deletions cut 4 bases from V and 2 bases from J, with 18 bases between. The CDR3 consists of 17 residues. From germline, CDR1 is LGHDT and CDR2 YNNKEL (reference sequence). The CDR3 nucleotides are TGTGCCAGCAGCCCAGACAAGGGGGGGGGGGCCTACAATGAGCAGTTCTTC. This gives the protein CASSPDKGGGAYNEQFF.

This clonotype was seen a handful of times. Written as DNA, the CDR3 is TGCAGTGCTAGACATGGGGACTCTCTCCTAGGGGAGCAGTACTTC. Amino acid sequence: CSARHGDSLLGEQYF. This sequence joins TRBV20-1 and TRBJ2-7, with D tentatively TRBD2 (6 bases). V was pared by 2 bases and J by 7 bases, with 21 bases between. CDR1 and CDR2 from the germline V gene are DFQATT and SNEGSKA (reference sequence). The CDR3 is 15 amino acids.

This clonotype appeared many times. The rearrangement uses TRBV12-3 or TRBV12-4 and TRBJ1-5; D is perhaps TRBD1 (6 bases). V gave up 1 base and J gave up 2 bases, with 12 bases separating them. This CDR3 spans 16 amino acids. CDR3 sequence reads: CASSLGGGGGNQPQHF. As DNA, the CDR3 is TGTGCCAGCAGTTTAGGAGGGGGAGGTGGCAATCAGCCCCAGCATTTT.

This clonotype occurred a few times. Given a much more abundant clone one base away, this may be a read error. This chain links TRBV7-2 with TRBJ2-7; 8 bases are a match to TRBD2. The length of the CDR3 is 13 residues. V gave up 5 bases and J gave up 5 bases; unmatched junction bases: 5. Germline CDR1 SGHTA, CDR2 FQGNSA. In DNA, the CDR3 is TGTGCCAGCAGCGCGGGGGGCAGGGACGAGCAGTACTTC. The encoded protein is CASSAGGRDEQYF. The entire variable domain, with the rest obtained from reference TRBV7-2 and TRBJ2-7, is as follows: GAGVSQSPSNKVTEKGKDVELRCDPISGHTALYWYRQSLGQGLEFLIYFQGNSAPDKSGLPSDRFSAERTGGSVSTLTIQRTQQEDSAVYLCASSAGGRDEQYFGPGTRLTVT.